Listed here is a single TCR beta chain. Its cognate antigen is unknown. This beta chain appears as a stray read in a library generated for alpha chains; its size is not informative. The data are from a study of spatial heterogeneity in lung cancer. Across the study: Alpha-chain detections were consistently fewer than beta-chain detections among the sequences.

Study conclusions and caveats: The study found that expanded intratumoral alpha and beta TCR counts tracked tumor mutation counts.

Time point reported: sample taken at primary tumor resection. TCR cDNA molecules each carried a unique molecular identifier. TCRdb called the 5' RACE reads again in MiXCR, with one record for every CDR3 protein. The profile shows approximately 11,000 distinct CDR3 sequences, roughly 7.4% of them singletons. V lost 5 bases to trimming and J lost 6 bases, with 20 bases between them. The germline CDR1 and CDR2 sequences are GTSNPN and SVGIG (reference sequence). The CDR3 extends over 14 amino acids. V usage is TRBV30 and J usage is TRBJ2-7; a possible D gene is TRBD1 (6 bases). This material consisted of lung tumor tissue, taken at surgery. This TCR was sampled from a female donor with early-stage non-small cell lung cancer. CDR3 region: CAWEPGTSFGEQYF. For the CDR3, the DNA is TGTGCCTGGGAGCCCGGGACATCGTTCGGCGAGCAGTACTTC.